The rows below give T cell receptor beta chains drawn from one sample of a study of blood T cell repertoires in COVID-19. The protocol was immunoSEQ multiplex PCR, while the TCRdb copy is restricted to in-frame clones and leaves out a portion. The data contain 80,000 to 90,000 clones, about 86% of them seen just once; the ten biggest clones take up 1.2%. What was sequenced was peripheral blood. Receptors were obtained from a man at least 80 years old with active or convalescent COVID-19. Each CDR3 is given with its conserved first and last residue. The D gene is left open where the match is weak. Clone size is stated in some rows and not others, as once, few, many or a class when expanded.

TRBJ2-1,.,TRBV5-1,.,TGCGCCAGCAGCTTGGAGGGGGTTGGGTTGAATGAGCAGTTCTTC,CASSLEGVGLNEQFF
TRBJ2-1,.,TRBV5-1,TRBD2,TGCGCCAGCAGCTTTCTTAGCGGGAGAGGCGCTGGCAATGAGCAGTTCTTC,CASSFLSGRGAGNEQFF
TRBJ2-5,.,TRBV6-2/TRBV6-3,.,TGTGCCAGCAGTCGGACTATCAGAGGAGAGACCCAGTACTTC,CASSRTIRGETQYF
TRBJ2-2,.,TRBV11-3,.,TGTGCCAGCAGCTTAGCGGGAGTCACCGGGGAGCTGTTTTTT,CASSLAGVTGELFF
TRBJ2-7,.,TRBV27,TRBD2,TGTGCCAGCAGTTCGACGTTAGCGGGAAACTACGAGCAGTACTTC,CASSSTLAGNYEQYF
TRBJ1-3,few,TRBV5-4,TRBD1,TGTGCCAGCAGCTATGCAGGGGGCGTTTCTGGAAACACCATATATTTT,CASSYAGGVSGNTIYF
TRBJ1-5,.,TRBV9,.,TGTGCCAGCAGCGAAGTGAGGTTGACTTACGGCAATCAGCCCCAGCATTTT,CASSEVRLTYGNQPQHF
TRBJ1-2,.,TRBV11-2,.,TGTGCCAGCAGCCAGTTGGGGGGTGGCTACACCTTC,CASSQLGGGYTF
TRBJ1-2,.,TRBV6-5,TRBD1,TGTGCCAGCAGTCTCGGGACAGCAAATGGCTACACCTTC,CASSLGTANGYTF
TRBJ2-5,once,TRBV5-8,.,TGTGCCAGCAGCTCCCTGTACCAAGAGACCCAGTACTTC,CASSSLYQETQYF
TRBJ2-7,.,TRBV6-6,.,TGTGCCAGCAGCCTAAGAGGCTCCTACGAGCAGTACTTC,CASSLRGSYEQYF
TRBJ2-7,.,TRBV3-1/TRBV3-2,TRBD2,TGTGCCAGCAGCCCCTCCCTAGCGGGAGGGTACGAGCAGTACTTC,CASSPSLAGGYEQYF
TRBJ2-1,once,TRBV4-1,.,TGCGCCAGCAGTCCCCCAGGGGCCCACGAGCAGTTCTTC,CASSPPGAHEQFF
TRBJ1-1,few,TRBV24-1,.,TGTGCCACCCAAGGGGGGGGCTCCGAAGCTTTCTTT,CATQGGGSEAFF
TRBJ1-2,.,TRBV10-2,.,TGCGCCAGCAGTGAGTCGGGAAGTGCAGGGTCTACCTCCTATGGCTACACCTTC,CASSESGSAGSTSYGYTF
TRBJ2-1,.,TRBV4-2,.,TGTGCCAGCAGCCAAGATGAACGGGGGAAGGGTGAGCAGTTCTTC,CASSQDERGKGEQFF
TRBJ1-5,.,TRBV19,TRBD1,TGTGCCAGTAGTATAGAGGTGGACAGGGGGCTTGGCAATCAGCCCCAGCATTTT,CASSIEVDRGLGNQPQHF
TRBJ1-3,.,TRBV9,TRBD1,TGTGCCAGCAGCCCACAGGGGGCGCGAACCGGAAACACCATATATTTT,CASSPQGARTGNTIYF
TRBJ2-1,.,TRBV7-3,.,TGTGCCAGCAACTCAACCGAGGGCCCGTTGGGCTACAATGAGCAGTTCTTC,CASNSTEGPLGYNEQFF
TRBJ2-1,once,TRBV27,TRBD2,TGTGCCAGCCGGACTAGCGGGAGAAACAATGAGCAGTTCTTC,CASRTSGRNNEQFF
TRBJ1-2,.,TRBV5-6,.,TGTGCCAGCAGCTTGGGACAACAAACCAGTGGCTACACCTTC,CASSLGQQTSGYTF
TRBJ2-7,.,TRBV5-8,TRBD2,TGTGCCAGCAGCTTGGAACTGCGGGAGGGATACGAGCAGTACTTC,CASSLELREGYEQYF
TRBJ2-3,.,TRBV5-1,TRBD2,TGCGCCAGCAGCTTGCGGGCTAGCGGGAGCACAGATACGCAGTATTTT,CASSLRASGSTDTQYF
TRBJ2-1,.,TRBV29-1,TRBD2,TGCAGCGTGACCTTAGGGGCGGGAGGGCCGGCGGAGCAGTTCTTC,CSVTLGAGGPAEQFF
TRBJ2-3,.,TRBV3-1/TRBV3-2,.,TGTGCCAGCAGCCAACGGGGTAGCACAGATACGCAGTATTTT,CASSQRGSTDTQYF
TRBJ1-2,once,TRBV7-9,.,TGTGCCAGCAGCGGAGACGGGGGGACTGGCTACACCTTC,CASSGDGGTGYTF